This TCR beta chain stems from a study of cytotoxic CD8 clonotypes in ibrutinib-treated CLL. The overall study: Mean per-sample yields comprised 255,043 productive templates and tens of thousands of productive rearrangements.

Whole-study results and caveats: Samples were collected at differing times from sustained-remission and progressing patients. The study found public clonotypes uncommon, contracting or stable on treatment.

Here immunoSEQ multiplex PCR was the method, and the copy in TCRdb shows in-frame clones only, minus some. The sample shows 150,000 to 200,000 clones, about two thirds of them seen only once. Looked up from germline, CDR1 is LNHNV and CDR2 is YYDKDF (reference sequence). V lost 0 bases to trimming and J lost 2 bases; unmatched junction nucleotides: 2. This CDR3 comprises 16 residues. On this clone itself: As yet, its antigen is unknown.

The sequencing here drew on PBMCs, taken after 24 months of ibrutinib treatment. The chain joins TRBV15 to TRBJ2-1, with TRBD2 matching 9 bases. The receptor was isolated from a human donor with chronic lymphocytic leukemia. CDR3 nucleotides: TGTGCCACCAGCAGAGACCGCGGGAGGGCCTACAATGAGCAGTTCTTC. It yields the protein CATSRDRGRAYNEQFF.